The clone carrying this TCR beta chain was counted once. The method was immunoSEQ multiplex PCR; TCRdb's version includes in-frame clones alone and lacks a portion of them. This sample has approximately 290,000 clones, with roughly 80% found just once. The data derive from a study of blood T cell repertoires in COVID-19. Overall study context: The analysed material was cDNA or gDNA that came from T cells, B-cell-depleted T cells, or PBMCs.

Per germline, CDR1 SEHNR and CDR2 FQNEAQ (reference sequence). The CDR3 runs to 15 residues. With V trimmed by 5 bases and J by 4 bases, 10 bases remained unmatched. The chain employs TRBV7-9 and TRBJ2-5; 7 positions match TRBD1. The sequenced sample was peripheral blood. The receptor's source is a person in their 70s with COVID-19, enrolled during active disease. Here the CDR3 DNA reads TGTGCCAGCAGCAATCGACAGGGAATACGAGAGACCCAGTACTTC. This translates into CASSNRQGIRETQYF.